This T cell receptor beta chain was recorded in a study of blood T cell repertoires in COVID-19. This CDR3 spans 13 amino acids. Germline CDR1 SQVTM, CDR2 ANQGSEA. V was clipped by 1 base and J by 8 bases; unmatched bases: 6. Profiled with immunoSEQ multiplex PCR; TCRdb holds only in-frame clones, not every one. The repertoire has 90,000 to 100,000 clones, about 80% of them found once; the top ten carry approximately 4%. This TCR was sampled from a man in his fifties or sixties with acute or convalescent COVID-19. The V gene is TRBV29-1, the J gene TRBJ1-2; TRBD1 matches 8 bases. Sequencing input: peripheral blood. The CDR3 region has the DNA TGCAGCGTTGAAGGACAGGGGATAGAAGGCTACACCTTC. Protein sequence: CSVEGQGIEGYTF. Combining the CDR3 with reference TRBV29-1 and TRBJ1-2 gives the whole variable domain SAVISQKPSRDICQRGTSLTIQCQVDSQVTMMFWYRQQPGQSLTLIATANQGSEATYESGFVIDKFPISRPNLTFSTLTVSNMSPEDSSIYLCSVEGQGIEGYTFGSGTRLTVV.